The 8 T cell receptor beta chains below were found in one sample sequenced in a study of shared clonotypes between healthy human individuals. Assay: immunoSEQ multiplex PCR; the TCRdb copy retains only in-frame clones and omits some. The sample lists 850,000 to 1,100,000 clones, around three quarters occurring once. Input material: memory CD4+ T cells from PBMCs. Regarding subset: CD45RA-negative fraction. These receptors were collected from a young man in good health. Some clones in this sample may be carry-over from other donors' samples.

The chain carries TRBV19 and TRBJ2-2; unclear D gene. The V gene's germline CDR1 is LNHDA and CDR2 SQIVND (reference sequence). The CDR3 runs to 14 residues. Between the trimmed V and J ends, which lost 4 bases and 1 base, there was a span of 7 bases. In nucleotides, the CDR3 is TGTGCCAGTAGTACCGACAAGAACACCGGGGAGCTGTTTTTT. This codes for CASSTDKNTGELFF.

The chain combines TRBV27 with TRBJ2-1; 10 nucleotides align to TRBD2. Per germline, CDR1 MNHEY and CDR2 SMNVEV (reference sequence). V gave up 5 bases and J gave up 6 bases; unmatched junction bases: 7. This CDR3 comprises 15 residues. CDR3 coding DNA: TGTGCCAGCAGTCGCCTAGCGGGAGTGGGCAATGAGCAGTTCTTC. Amino acid sequence: CASSRLAGVGNEQFF.

The V call is TRBV28, the J call TRBJ2-3; TRBD2 might be the D (6 bases). Germline V gives CDR1 MDHEN, CDR2 SYDVKM. Trimming left V 7 bases short and J 1 base short, with 21 bases between. The CDR3 contains 17 residues. The CDR3 region has the DNA TGTGCCAGCACTAAAGCGGGTGGTCCACCTGGCACAGATACGCAGTATTTT. Protein: CASTKAGGPPGTDTQYF.

Turning to this clone: Additional DNA sequences in this sample encode the identical CDR3. The V call is TRBV27, the J call TRBJ2-7, with D possibly TRBD2 on 6 matching bases. Germline V lookup: CDR1 MNHEY, CDR2 SMNVEV (reference sequence). This CDR3 is 14 amino acids long. Trimming took off 2 bases at V and 1 base at J, with 9 bases between the two ends. Written as DNA, the CDR3 is TGTGCCAGCAGTTTAGGGAGGTCTTCCTACGAGCAGTACTTC. Translating gives CASSLGRSSYEQYF.

The chain has TRBV27 and TRBJ1-2; D is perhaps TRBD1 (6 bases). Germline lookup yields CDR1 MNHEY and CDR2 SMNVEV (reference sequence). Trimming cost V 7 bases and J 8 bases, with 20 bases left between them. The CDR3 is made up of 14 amino acids. CDR3 region: CASKWRPQGQGYTF. The CDR3 DNA follows: TGTGCCAGCAAATGGAGGCCCCAGGGGCAAGGCTACACCTTC.

This chain joins TRBV6-1 and TRBJ2-1; the D call may be TRBD1 or TRBD2 (5 bases each). The CDR3 loop spans 13 amino acids. The V gene's germline CDR1 is MNHNS and CDR2 SASEGT. Trimming shortened V by 6 bases and J by 8 bases, and 14 bases separated the two germline ends. CDR3 residues: CASRDGKGYEQFF. CDR3 coding DNA: TGTGCCAGCAGGGACGGGAAGGGGTATGAGCAGTTCTTC.

CDR3 coding DNA: TGTGCCACCCTACCTTGGGGGAAGAATGAGCAGTTCTTC. It codes for CATLPWGKNEQFF. This chain links TRBV28 with TRBJ2-1, with D perhaps given as TRBD1 or TRBD2 (5 bases each). Looked up from germline, CDR1 is MDHEN and CDR2 is SYDVKM. The CDR3 runs 13 residues. The germline V and J ends were trimmed by 10 bases and 7 bases, with 17 bases remaining between them. Supplemented by reference TRBV28 and TRBJ2-1, the full variable domain reads DVKVTQSSRYLVKRTGEKVFLECVQDMDHENMFWYRQDPGLGLRLIYFSYDVKMKEKGDIPEGYSVSREKKERFSLILESASTNQTSMYLCATLPWGKNEQFFGPGTRLTVL.

The V gene is TRBV5-1, the J gene TRBJ2-5, with D maybe TRBD2 (6 bases). The CDR3 loop spans 16 amino acids. V lost 3 bases and J lost 1, with 16 bases in between. The V gene's germline CDR1 is SGHRS and CDR2 YFSETQ. This chain's CDR3 is CASSSIAGGVQETQYF. The CDR3 DNA follows: TGCGCCAGCAGCTCTATTGCGGGCGGGGTCCAAGAGACCCAGTACTTC.